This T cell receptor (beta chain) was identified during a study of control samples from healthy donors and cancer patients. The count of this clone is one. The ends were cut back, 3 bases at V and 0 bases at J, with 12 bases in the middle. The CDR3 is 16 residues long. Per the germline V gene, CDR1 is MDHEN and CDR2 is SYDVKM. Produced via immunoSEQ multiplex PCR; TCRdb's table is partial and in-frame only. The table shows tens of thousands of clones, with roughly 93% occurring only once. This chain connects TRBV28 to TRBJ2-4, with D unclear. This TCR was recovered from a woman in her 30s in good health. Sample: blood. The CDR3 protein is CASSLWTSSAKNIQYF. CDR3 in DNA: TGTGCCAGCAGTTTGTGGACCTCCTCAGCCAAAAACATTCAGTACTTC. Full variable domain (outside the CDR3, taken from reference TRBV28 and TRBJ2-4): DVKVTQSSRYLVKRTGEKVFLECVQDMDHENMFWYRQDPGLGLRLIYFSYDVKMKEKGDIPEGYSVSREKKERFSLILESASTNQTSMYLCASSLWTSSAKNIQYFGAGTRLSVL.